The 7 T cell receptor beta chains in this list originate from one sample, sequenced in a study of blood T cell repertoires in COVID-19. Using immunoSEQ multiplex PCR, the repertoire was profiled, and TCRdb retains in-frame clones only, with some absent. The table shows tens of thousands of clones, with around nine tenths occurring only once. The sequenced material came from peripheral blood. All receptors come from a woman in her fifties or sixties with acute or convalescent COVID-19.

This sequence joins TRBV2 and TRBJ1-6; no definite D call. CDR1 and CDR2 (germline): SNHLY, FYNNEI. V dropped 7 bases and J dropped 9 bases, with 13 bases sitting between them. The CDR3 sequence is 13 residues long. The CDR3 loop is CASMRAARSPLHF. The CDR3 DNA sequence: TGTGCCAGCATGAGGGCGGCGCGTTCACCCCTCCACTTT.

The chain carries TRBV3-1 (or the pseudogene TRBV3-2) and TRBJ2-1; 15 positions match TRBD2. V dropped 4 bases and J dropped 6; count of bases not matched to a gene: 4. This CDR3 is 16 amino acids long. Germline V gives CDR1 LGHDT, CDR2 YNNKEL (reference sequence). The CDR3 sequence is CASSPRTSGGGNEQFF. CDR3 in DNA: TGTGCCAGCAGCCCCCGGACTAGCGGGGGGGGCAATGAGCAGTTCTTC.

This chain joins TRBV3-1 (or the pseudogene TRBV3-2) and TRBJ2-1; 8 bases are shared with TRBD1. This CDR3 contains 12 residues. J lost 15 bases, V lost 2 bases, and 6 bases had no gene match. Per the germline V gene, CDR1 is LGHDT and CDR2 is YNNKEL (reference sequence). The CDR3 region is CASSQIGTGLFF. For the CDR3, the DNA is TGTGCCAGCAGCCAAATCGGGACAGGTCTGTTCTTC.

V and J are TRBV2 and TRBJ2-3; TRBD1 aligns across 8 bases. This CDR3 comprises 13 residues. The junction had 4 bases not matched to a gene; V was cut back by 3 bases and J by 8 bases. Germline V gene sequence: CDR1 SNHLY, CDR2 FYNNEI. The CDR3 region has the DNA TGTGCCAGCAGTGAGGACAGGGACGGTACGCAGTATTTT. This gives the protein CASSEDRDGTQYF.

This rearrangement joins TRBV21-1 to TRBJ1-2. TRBV21-1 is assigned pseudogene status. The CDR3 length is 17 residues. The CDR3 sequence: CASSKVYPGGDDYGYTF. The CDR3 DNA sequence: TGTGCCAGCAGCAAAGTATACCCTGGGGGGGATGACTATGGCTACACCTTC.

The chain links TRBV7-2 to TRBJ1-2; TRBD1 is a possible D gene (5 bases). The CDR3 runs 15 residues. V was clipped by 6 bases and J by 8 bases, with 22 bases between them. CDR1 is SGHTA and CDR2 is FQGNSA in the germline V gene. The CDR3 coding sequence is TGTGCCAGCAGACTTATTACAGGCGGGACTCACGGCTACACCTTC. It encodes CASRLITGGTHGYTF.

The J gene is TRBJ1-1, the V gene TRBV12-3 or TRBV12-4; unclear D gene. Trimming stripped 3 bases from V and 5 bases from J, with 10 bases between. The CDR3 consists of 13 residues. CDR3 DNA: TGTGCCAGCAGTTTGGGCAGAGGGACTGAAGCTTTCTTT. Its protein product is CASSLGRGTEAFF.